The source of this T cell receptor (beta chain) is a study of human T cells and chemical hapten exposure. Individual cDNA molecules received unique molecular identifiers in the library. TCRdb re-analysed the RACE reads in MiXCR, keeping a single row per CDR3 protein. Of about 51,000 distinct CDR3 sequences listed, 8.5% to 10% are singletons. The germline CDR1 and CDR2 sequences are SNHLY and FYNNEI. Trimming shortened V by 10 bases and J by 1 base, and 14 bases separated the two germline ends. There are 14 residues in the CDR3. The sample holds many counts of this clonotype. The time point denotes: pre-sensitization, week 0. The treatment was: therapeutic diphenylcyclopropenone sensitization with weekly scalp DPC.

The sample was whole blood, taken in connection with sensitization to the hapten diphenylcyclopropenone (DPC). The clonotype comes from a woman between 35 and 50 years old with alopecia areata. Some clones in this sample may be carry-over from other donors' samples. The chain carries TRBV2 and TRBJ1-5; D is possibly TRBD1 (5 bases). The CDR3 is CATWRGTSNQPQHF. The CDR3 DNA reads TGTGCCACCTGGAGGGGTACGAGCAATCAGCCCCAGCATTTT.